This T cell receptor beta chain was sequenced during a study of CD8+ T cells in alopecia areata. Looking at the study overall: Skin from roughly 6-12-month-old C3H/HeJ graft donors with spontaneous alopecia went to approximately 6-11-week-old female C3H/HeJ mice. Study results and caveats: Sequencing of scalp samples also includes resident alphabeta T cells from normal skin.

In each case, RNA was isolated and then reverse transcribed into cDNA as the sequencing template. Sequenced by immunoSEQ multiplex PCR; TCRdb stores in-frame clones only, minus some. The sample yields 250,000 or so clones, without any singletons. This clone turned up a few times. Its antigen is as yet unknown. Mouse gene names and germline throughout. The read comes to an end 4 residues before the CDR3 does, leaving the germline J gene to fill in the end. The same CDR3 is also encoded by other DNA sequences in this sample. A panel of CD4, CD8alpha, NKG2D, NKG2ACE and other markers served to sort pooled cutaneous lymph node cells. The CDR3 consists of 13 residues. CDR1 LGHNA and CDR2 YNLKQL come from the germline V gene (reference sequence).

This TCR came from a C3H/HeJ mouse with alopecia areata. As its MHC haplotype, the strain has H2-k. The chain has TRBV5 and TRBJ2-5; TRBD2 matches 7 bases. Sequences were obtained from CD4+ T cells sorted from a lymph node. The covered CDR3 bases are TGTGCCAGCAGCCTGGGGGGTGAGGAC. Translation gives CASSLGGED. The whole CDR3 reads CASSLGGEDTQYF.